A few counts support the clone carrying this T cell receptor (beta chain). Its antigen is unidentified. The germline gives CDR1 LGHNA, CDR2 YNFKEQ. Trimming cost V 0 bases and J 4 bases; bases outside gene matches: 5. The CDR3 has 16 amino acids. The sample comes from a study of response to subunit inactivated influenza vaccine. General study results and limits: Authors suggested seasonal influenza vaccinations each recruit few new T cells.

TCRdb re-analysed the RT-PCR reads in MiXCR, keeping a single row per CDR3 protein. The sample has roughly 760,000 distinct CDR3 sequences; about 20% are singletons. The material sequenced was PBMCs from blood, taken around 5 days after vaccination. The TCR sequence derives from a man in his forties or fifties who received an inactivated influenza vaccine. The rearrangement uses TRBV4-2 and TRBJ2-7; 11 nucleotides match TRBD1. The CDR3, as DNA: TGTGCCAGCAGCCAAGAAGGACAGGGGGCGGATTACGAGCAGTACTTC. Protein product: CASSQEGQGADYEQYF.